These T cell receptor beta chains were read from a single sample in a study of shared T cell receptors in the human thymus. TCRdb keeps only in-frame clones here, not all; method: immunoSEQ multiplex PCR. The sample has about 660,000 clones, roughly 90% seen once. A further study also used this sample, focusing on human thymus T cells.

Sample: thymocytes. The receptors originated from a boy in the first two years of life with a congenital heart defect. The CDR3 runs from the conserved cysteine through the conserved F or W. The D gene is left open where the match is weak. Clone size is shown for a subset of rows, as once, few, many or a class of expanded clone.

cdr3_aa	cdr3_nt	v_call	d_call	clone_size	j_call
CASSLATGVRYNEQFF	TGTGCCAGCAGCTTAGCTACGGGAGTCCGTTACAATGAGCAGTTCTTC	TRBV11-1	-	-	TRBJ2-1
CASSLAGRSAGELFF	TGCGCCAGCAGCTTGGCAGGGCGGTCGGCCGGGGAGCTGTTTTTT	TRBV5-1	-	-	TRBJ2-2
CASSRTSVHEQYF	TGTGCCAGCAGCCGGACTAGCGTCCACGAGCAGTACTTC	TRBV13	TRBD2	-	TRBJ2-7
CASSLSGEETQYF	TGTGCCAGCAGCTTGTCAGGGGAAGAGACCCAGTACTTC	TRBV7-3	-	-	TRBJ2-5
CASSYRLAGALPYPLTYEQYF	TGTGCCAGCAGCTATCGACTAGCGGGAGCTCTTCCCTACCCCTTAACCTACGAGCAGTACTTC	TRBV13	TRBD2	-	TRBJ2-7
CAWSVGRGIGTDTQYF	TGTGCCTGGAGTGTTGGGAGGGGCATCGGCACAGATACGCAGTATTTT	TRBV30	TRBD2	-	TRBJ2-3
CARSCGGASGSAINTGELFF	TGTGCCAGAAGCTGCGGAGGAGCTAGCGGGAGCGCCATTAACACCGGGGAGCTGTTTTTT	TRBV5-3	TRBD2	-	TRBJ2-2
CASSLWRRDRFSYEQYF	TGTGCCAGCAGTTTATGGCGACGGGACAGGTTTTCCTACGAGCAGTACTTC	TRBV28	TRBD1	-	TRBJ2-7
CATSRDDAGTDYNEQFF	TGTGCCACCAGCAGAGATGACGCAGGGACAGACTACAATGAGCAGTTCTTC	TRBV15	TRBD1	few	TRBJ2-1
CAISEEEINEQFF	TGTGCCATCAGTGAGGAGGAGATCAATGAGCAGTTCTTC	TRBV10-3	-	-	TRBJ2-1
CASSPSDPRGRSIQYF	TGTGCCAGCAGTCCCTCGGACCCCAGGGGGCGAAGCATTCAGTACTTC	TRBV27	TRBD1	-	TRBJ2-4
CASSLDSGNFANTGELFF	TGCGCCAGCAGCTTGGATAGCGGGAATTTCGCGAACACCGGGGAGCTGTTTTTT	TRBV5-1	TRBD2	once	TRBJ2-2
CASSRGAGQGKYEQYF	TGTGCCAGCAGTCGCGGGGCAGGACAGGGAAAATACGAGCAGTACTTC	TRBV27	TRBD1	-	TRBJ2-7
CASSVAGDSSYEQYF	TGTGCCAGCAGCGTAGCTGGGGACAGCTCCTACGAGCAGTACTTC	TRBV9	TRBD1	-	TRBJ2-7
CASSQDPRETQYF	TGCGCCAGCAGCCAAGATCCCCGGGAGACCCAGTACTTC	TRBV4-3	-	-	TRBJ2-5
CASSLGGAVRETQYF	TGTGCCAGCAGTTTGGGGGGGGCGGTCCGTGAGACCCAGTACTTC	TRBV27	-	-	TRBJ2-5
CASSPDFSRDRLGYTF	TGTGCCAGCAGTCCCGATTTTAGCCGGGACAGGTTGGGCTACACCTTC	TRBV27	TRBD1	-	TRBJ1-2
CASSKWPGYGTQYF	TGTGCCAGCAGTAAGTGGCCGGGGTATGGGACCCAGTACTTC	TRBV28	-	-	TRBJ2-5
CASSPNRTSGNYEQYF	TGTGCCAGCAGCCCTAATCGGACTAGCGGGAACTACGAGCAGTACTTC	TRBV14	TRBD2	-	TRBJ2-7
CASSQEEGGGQGYGYTF	TGCGCCAGCAGCCAAGAAGAAGGCGGGGGGCAAGGCTATGGCTACACCTTC	TRBV4-1	-	-	TRBJ1-2
CASRSHREQSDYGYTF	TGTGCCAGTAGGTCCCACAGGGAACAGTCTGACTATGGCTACACCTTC	TRBV19	-	-	TRBJ1-2
CASSRGEGLAVGAHNEQFF	TGTGCCAGCAGCCGAGGCGAGGGTCTAGCGGTAGGTGCACACAATGAGCAGTTCTTC	TRBV27	TRBD2	-	TRBJ2-1
CASSLPGLAGVETQYF	TGTGCCAGCAGCCTGCCCGGACTAGCGGGAGTGGAGACCCAGTACTTC	TRBV14	TRBD2	-	TRBJ2-5
CASSQDGPPGEGLNEQFF	TGCGCCAGCAGCCAAGATGGGCCCCCGGGGGAGGGCCTTAATGAGCAGTTCTTC	TRBV4-3	TRBD2	-	TRBJ2-1
CATSRGWPGAGGFYNEQFF	TGTGCCACCAGCAGAGGCTGGCCGGGTGCGGGAGGGTTTTACAATGAGCAGTTCTTC	TRBV15	TRBD2	-	TRBJ2-1
CASSPGGGDNEQFF	TGTGCCAGCTCACCTGGGGGAGGAGACAATGAGCAGTTCTTC	TRBV18	-	-	TRBJ2-1
CASMPKDRANYGYTF	TGTGCCAGTATGCCCAAGGACAGGGCCAACTATGGCTACACCTTC	TRBV19	TRBD1	-	TRBJ1-2
CASSELADYSNQPQHF	TGTGCCAGCAGTGAATTGGCCGACTATAGCAATCAGCCCCAGCATTTT	TRBV6-1	-	-	TRBJ1-5
CASRAGRGNEQFF	TGTGCCAGCAGAGCGGGGAGGGGCAATGAGCAGTTCTTC	TRBV27	TRBD2	-	TRBJ2-1
CASSASWLAGALNTGELFF	TGTGCCAGCAGTGCCTCCTGGCTAGCGGGAGCTCTGAACACCGGGGAGCTGTTTTTT	TRBV6-4	TRBD2	once	TRBJ2-2
CASSQEGVGGAANTTQYF	TGCGCCAGCAGCCAAGAGGGGGTGGGGGGAGCAGCCAACACGACCCAGTACTTC	TRBV4-3	-	-	TRBJ2-5
CAISESLGGLAGWYEQYF	TGTGCCATCAGTGAGTCGTTGGGGGGACTAGCGGGGTGGTACGAGCAGTACTTC	TRBV10-3	TRBD2	-	TRBJ2-7
CASSYTTGDEQFF	TGTGCCAGCAGTTACACGACAGGGGATGAGCAGTTCTTC	TRBV6-6	TRBD1	-	TRBJ2-1
CTSSQEGLAERGELFF	TGCACCAGCAGCCAAGAAGGGCTAGCGGAAAGGGGGGAGCTGTTTTTT	TRBV1	-	-	TRBJ2-2
CASSPWTSGGTGELFF	TGCGCCAGCAGCCCTTGGACTAGCGGGGGGACCGGGGAGCTGTTTTTT	TRBV4-3	TRBD2	-	TRBJ2-2
CASSLRIPTGSNQPQHF	TGTGCCAGCAGCCTACGGATACCCACGGGGAGCAATCAGCCCCAGCATTTT	TRBV7-8	-	once	TRBJ1-5